Listed here are 7 T cell receptor beta chains from one sample, sequenced in a study of T cell responses to AZD1222 COVID-19 vaccine. Using immunoSEQ multiplex PCR, the repertoire was profiled, and TCRdb retains in-frame clones only, with some absent. In the table there are 84,000 or so clones, over 80% of which are singletons. The sequencing here drew on peripheral blood, taken on day 0 of AZD1222 vaccination. The receptors stem from an adult in good health.

CDR3 amino acids: CASRTHSGSWELFF. In DNA, the CDR3 is TGTGCCAGCAGGACCCATAGCGGGTCCTGGGAGCTGTTTTTT. This chain links TRBV2 with TRBJ2-2; 7 nucleotides line up with TRBD2. CDR3 length equals 14 residues. Germline loops: CDR1 SNHLY, CDR2 FYNNEI. Unmatched junction bases numbered 10, after V lost 6 bases and J lost 9 bases.

This clone has only a few counts. This chain connects TRBV29-1 to TRBJ1-1; 7 positions match TRBD1. CDR3 length: 12 amino acids. Germline V lookup: CDR1 SQVTM, CDR2 ANQGSEA. J gave up 4 bases and V 5 bases, and 4 bases lay outside the gene matches. The chain's CDR3 is CSVPQGPTEAFF. The DNA for the CDR3 is TGCAGCGTTCCACAGGGGCCCACTGAAGCTTTCTTT.

V and J are TRBV5-1 and TRBJ2-7, with 10 bases fitting TRBD1. The CDR3 runs to 14 residues. The J segment lost 6 bases and the V segment lost 3 bases, leaving 6 bases of the junction unmatched. The germline CDR1 and CDR2 sequences are SGHRS and YFSETQ. CDR3 sequence reads: CASSSTGTGAEQYF. As DNA, the CDR3 is TGCGCCAGCAGCTCGACCGGGACAGGGGCCGAGCAGTACTTC.

The chain carries TRBV24-1 and TRBJ2-1, with TRBD2 matching over 7 bases. The germline CDR1 and CDR2 sequences are KGHDR and SFDVKD. The CDR3 extends over 16 amino acids. V was clipped by 7 bases and J by 0 bases; unmatched bases: 8. CDR3 sequence reads: CATSGPSGSSYNEQFF. CDR3 in DNA: TGTGCCACCAGCGGCCCTAGCGGCAGCTCCTACAATGAGCAGTTCTTC.

As for this clone: The identical CDR3 is also encoded by other nucleotide sequences in the sample. CDR3 in amino acids: CASSLGTGGQPQHF. CDR3 DNA: TGTGCCAGCAGCCTCGGGACAGGGGGCCAGCCCCAGCATTTT. The gene calls are TRBV11-2 and TRBJ1-5, with 12 bases identical to TRBD1. Trimming took 5 bases from V and 7 from J; bases not matched to a gene: 3. Germline CDR1 and CDR2: SGHAT and FQNNGV. The CDR3 has 14 amino acids.

The chain is built from TRBV9 and TRBJ1-5; no clear D. V was shortened by 2 bases and J by 6 bases, with 15 bases between the two germline ends. The CDR3 covers 15 residues. The germline CDR1 and CDR2 sequences are SGDLS and YYNGEE. The CDR3 DNA sequence: TGTGCCAGCAGCGTTGGGCTCGGGGAATCTCAGCCCCAGCATTTT. This codes for CASSVGLGESQPQHF.

This clone was seen only a few times. This chain connects TRBV2 to TRBJ1-2, with TRBD1 matching over 9 bases. CDR3 length equals 15 residues. V trimming: 6 bases; J trimming: 4 bases; junction bases outside the gene matches: 9. Germline V gene sequence: CDR1 SNHLY, CDR2 FYNNEI. The CDR3 loop is CASSPDRGYLYGYTF. Here the CDR3 DNA reads TGTGCCAGCAGCCCCGACAGGGGGTATCTCTATGGCTACACCTTC.